This TCR beta chain was recovered during a study of blood T cell repertoires in COVID-19. Study-level information: Some COVID-19 samples were acute and others convalescent; all came from the United States, Italy and Spain. PBMCs, B-cell-depleted T cells, or T cells provided the cDNA or gDNA that made up the material.

Per the original methods: The authors estimated nucleated cell counts from reference gene primer amplification. Assay used: immunoSEQ multiplex PCR; TCRdb lists only in-frame clones, some missing. Clone size and the V and J calls come from that table; the DNA yielded D and trimming. The data hold about 100,000 clones, with around 84% observed a single time. This receptor was taken from a man over 45 with active or convalescent COVID-19. The specimen sequenced was peripheral blood.

CDR3 region: CASSQDGLPYEQYF. The CDR3 bases are TGCGCCAGCAGCCAAGATGGGCTTCCCTACGAGCAGTACTTC. This sequence joins TRBV4-3 and TRBJ2-7; D is unclear. The CDR3 runs to 14 residues. Germline V gives CDR1 LGHNA, CDR2 YSLEER. Deletions cut 0 bases from V and 2 bases from J, with 8 bases between.